This entry features one TCR beta chain sequence. V shed 4 bases, J shed 3 bases, and the junction held 12 bases outside the gene matches. Germline assignment: CDR1 SGHKS and CDR2 YYEKEE (reference sequence). The CDR3 sequence is 17 residues long. Repertoires were generated with immunoSEQ multiplex PCR, while TCRdb's copy carries only in-frame clones and drops some. Among around 300,000 clones listed, more than 85% were seen once. The sample comes from a study of Ad26.COV2.S vaccination and SARS-CoV-2 variants. Turning to the study itself: Among those in the COV1001 Ad26.COV2.S trial arm was the donor.

Indicated treatment: some 19 received Ad26.COV2.S at low or high dose, single or two shots; about 5 received placebo; per-sample allocation not given. Sample collection was performed on day 63 after the first vaccine or placebo injection. This receptor was identified in a person aged 18-60 years who received the Ad26.COV2.S COVID-19 vaccine or a placebo. The sequenced sample was peripheral blood, obtained in a trial of Ad26.COV2.S vaccine versus placebo. This chain uses TRBV5-5 with TRBJ2-4; 8 bases are shared with TRBD1. In nucleotides, the CDR3 is TGTGCCAGCAGCCACCGAGGACAGGGATTCGGCAAAAACATTCAGTACTTC. This translates into CASSHRGQGFGKNIQYF.